The following is a TCR beta chain sequence with its context. The antigen is unknown. Libraries were prepared by immunoSEQ multiplex PCR; TCRdb keeps only in-frame clonotypes and omits some of them. Here the sample spans 190,000 or so clones, around 82% being singletons. This CDR3 is 16 amino acids long. This record belongs to a study of cytomegalovirus exposure and HLA in healthy donors. At the level of the study: The 120 validation repertoires matched the approximately 700 first-cohort repertoires in platform, a later analysis reported. Study observations and caveats: The study recorded 150 to 200 TCR beta chains that were cytomegalovirus-associated.

It was the approximately 120-subject validation cohort, separate from the approximately 620-subject first cohort, to which the donors belonged. The specimen was PBMCs. The chain employs TRBV12-2 and TRBJ2-7; TRBD1 is the table's D call, not checked against the DNA. TRBV12-2 is deemed a pseudogene. This receptor was taken from a woman younger than 30 in good health and CMV-seropositive. CDR3 loop: CASRLETDQVIYEQYF. DNA of the CDR3: TGTGCAAGTCGCTTAGAGACAGATCAGGTGATCTACGAGCAGTACTTC.